This T cell receptor (beta chain) was documented in a study of cytomegalovirus exposure and HLA in healthy donors. The CDR3 has 15 residues. CDR1 and CDR2 (germline): SQVTM, ANQGSEA. The trim removed 7 bases at V and 5 bases at J, leaving 11 bases unmatched. Comments on this clone: The antigen remains unidentified.

General study points: Specific recognition of CMV antigens was confirmed in vitro for a few chains (all CMV-associated). TCR sequences were mostly rare, though some public TCRs occurred in many donors.

Generated by immunoSEQ multiplex PCR, the TCRdb table keeps only in-frame clones and is missing some. The sample yields around 150,000 clones, roughly nine tenths seen once. Sequencing was performed on PBMCs. The origin of this receptor is a woman in her twenties or thirties in good health and CMV-seronegative. This sequence joins TRBV29-1 and TRBJ2-3, with 11 bases lining up with TRBD2. The CDR3 nucleotides read TGCAGCGCATCAGTAGCGGGGGGGCCGGGAGATACGCAGTATTTT. Amino acids: CSASVAGGPGDTQYF.